The next 32 T cell receptor beta chains were all read from a single sample in a study of T cell responses to AZD1222 COVID-19 vaccine. Generated by immunoSEQ multiplex PCR, the TCRdb table keeps only in-frame clones and is missing some. The table has 180,000 or so clones, more than 80% seen once. The input for sequencing was peripheral blood, taken on day 0 of AZD1222 vaccination. The receptors shown here come from an adult in good health.

On this clone: Other DNA variants within this sample encode the same CDR3. The chain links TRBV3-1 (or the pseudogene TRBV3-2) to TRBJ1-5; D not certain. CDR3 length: 13 residues. Between the trimmed V and J ends, which lost 0 bases and 6 bases, there was a span of 6 bases. Per germline, CDR1 LGHDT and CDR2 YNNKEL (reference sequence). CDR3 amino acids: CASSQDLGQPQHF. CDR3 DNA sequence: TGTGCCAGCAGCCAAGACCTAGGTCAGCCCCAGCATTTT.

The chain recombines TRBV10-2 with TRBJ2-7, with D perhaps TRBD1 (5 bases). Per germline, CDR1 WSHSY and CDR2 SAAADI. The CDR3 loop spans 11 amino acids. V lost 6 bases and J lost 6, with 9 bases in between. The CDR3 DNA reads TGCGCCAGCAGCAGCAGGGTCGAGCAGTACTTC. Translating gives CASSSRVEQYF.

V is TRBV30 and J is TRBJ2-7; D call uncertain. The CDR3 totals 13 residues. Trimming stripped 5 bases from V and 0 bases from J, with 11 bases between. Looked up from germline, CDR1 is GTSNPN and CDR2 is SVGIG (reference sequence). CDR3 amino acids: CAWFSEISYEQYF. In DNA, the CDR3 is TGTGCCTGGTTTTCGGAAATCTCCTACGAGCAGTACTTC.

The chain joins TRBV6-1 to TRBJ2-1; D is undetermined. CDR3 length: 13 residues. The germline V gene encodes CDR1 MNHNS and CDR2 SASEGT. The ends were cut back, 3 bases at V and 8 bases at J, with 11 bases in the middle. As DNA, the CDR3 is TGTGCCAGCAGTGATGTTTTAATGGATGAGCAGTTCTTC. Its protein product is CASSDVLMDEQFF.

The chain joins TRBV24-1 to TRBJ2-1; perhaps TRBD1 as D (6 bases). V was clipped by 2 bases and J by 5 bases, with 12 bases between them. CDR3 size: 15 residues. Germline CDR1 is KGHDR and CDR2 is SFDVKD. The CDR3 protein is CATSDSDRRDNEQFF. The CDR3 DNA follows: TGTGCCACCAGTGATTCTGACAGGCGGGACAATGAGCAGTTCTTC.

The chain uses TRBV7-2 and TRBJ1-4; D uncertain. V was pared by 1 base and J by 6 bases, with 6 bases between. CDR3 length equals 13 residues. CDR1 and CDR2 (germline): SGHTA, FQGNSA. The CDR3 here is CASSLGGYEKLFF. The CDR3, as DNA: TGTGCCAGCAGCTTAGGAGGGTATGAAAAACTGTTTTTT. Filled out from reference TRBV7-2 and TRBJ1-4, the complete variable domain reads GAGVSQSPSNKVTEKGKDVELRCDPISGHTALYWYRQSLGQGLEFLIYFQGNSAPDKSGLPSDRFSAERTGGSVSTLTIQRTQQEDSAVYLCASSLGGYEKLFFGSGTQLSVL.

The V gene is TRBV3-1 (or the pseudogene TRBV3-2), the J gene TRBJ1-2, with D uncertain. V lost 0 bases and J 4 bases, leaving 6 bases between the germline ends. The CDR3 has 13 residues. CDR1 is LGHDT, CDR2 YNNKEL, per germline (reference sequence). The CDR3 coding sequence is TGTGCCAGCAGCCAAGAAGGGCTCTATGGCTACACCTTC. Translated, it gives CASSQEGLYGYTF.

This rearrangement joins TRBV5-1 to TRBJ2-2, with a weak D call TRBD2 (6 bases). Germline values: CDR1 SGHRS, CDR2 YFSETQ. V shed 3 bases and J shed 1 base, with 13 bases lying between them. CDR3 size: 16 residues. This CDR3 is CASSSTPAGNTGELFF. The CDR3 DNA is TGCGCCAGCAGCTCCACCCCAGCGGGGAACACCGGGGAGCTGTTTTTT.

V gene TRBV2 combines with J gene TRBJ2-2, with D unresolved. This CDR3 comprises 14 residues. The V gene lost 5 bases and the J gene lost 1 base, with 8 bases spanning the gap. Germline loops: CDR1 SNHLY, CDR2 FYNNEI. The DNA for the CDR3 is TGTGCCAGCAGTCCCCTTGGGAACACCGGGGAGCTGTTTTTT. Translation gives CASSPLGNTGELFF.

V usage is TRBV30 and J usage is TRBJ2-3, with unresolved D. V was cut by 4 bases and J by 1 base, with 9 bases left in between. Germline V CDR1 and CDR2: GTSNPN, SVGIG (reference sequence). CDR3 size: 13 residues. The CDR3 protein is CAWTQMGTDTQYF. In DNA, the CDR3 is TGTGCCTGGACTCAGATGGGCACAGATACGCAGTATTTT. Full variable domain (missing parts from reference TRBV30 and TRBJ2-3): SQTIHQWPATLVQPVGSPLSLECTVEGTSNPNLYWYRQAAGRGLQLLFYSVGIGQISSEVPQNLSASRPQDRQFILSSKKLLLSDSGFYLCAWTQMGTDTQYFGPGTRLTVL.

This clone has just one count. The chain links TRBV25-1 to TRBJ1-6; TRBD1 is a possible D gene (5 bases). Germline V gene data show CDR1 as MGHDK and CDR2 as SYGVNS. Trimming shortened V by 4 bases and J by 5 bases, and 6 bases separated the two germline ends. The CDR3 is 13 residues long. CDR3 nucleotide sequence: TGTGCCAGCAGTGGACAGCATAATTCACCCCTCCACTTT. It encodes CASSGQHNSPLHF. The full variable domain, completed using reference TRBV25-1 and TRBJ1-6, is EADIYQTPRYLVIGTGKKITLECSQTMGHDKMYWYQQDPGMELHLIHYSYGVNSTEKGDLSSESTVSRIRTEHFPLTLESARPSHTSQYLCASSGQHNSPLHFGNGTRLTVT.

The chain recombines TRBV19 with TRBJ2-7; 9 nucleotides match TRBD2. Germline values: CDR1 LNHDA, CDR2 SQIVND (reference sequence). Trimming took 5 bases from V and 4 from J; bases not matched to a gene: 6. The CDR3 loop spans 14 amino acids. The CDR3 DNA reads as TGTGCCAGTAGTGCAAAGACTAGCGGATACGAGCAGTACTTC. This encodes CASSAKTSGYEQYF.

V is TRBV3-1 (or the pseudogene TRBV3-2) and J is TRBJ2-1, with 10 bases matching TRBD2. The trim removed 4 bases at V and 7 bases at J, leaving 7 bases unmatched. Germline-derived CDR1 and CDR2 are LGHDT and YNNKEL (reference sequence). The CDR3 has 15 amino acids. CDR3 residues: CASSLTSGNSNEQFF. The CDR3 DNA reads as TGTGCCAGCAGCCTAACTAGCGGGAATTCGAATGAGCAGTTCTTC.

This rearrangement joins TRBV6-4 to TRBJ2-3; D could derive from TRBD1 or TRBD2 (6 bases each). Germline-derived CDR1 and CDR2 are MRHNA and SNTAGT. This CDR3 has 19 residues. V dropped 7 bases and J dropped 1 base, with 27 bases sitting between them. The DNA of the CDR3 is TGTGCCAGCACCACCCGGGGGCGTTCCCCCTATATCGGCACAGATACGCAGTATTTT. This gives the protein CASTTRGRSPYIGTDTQYF.

The V call is TRBV12-3 or TRBV12-4, the J call TRBJ2-5, with D unresolved. This CDR3 spans 13 amino acids. Between the trimmed V and J ends, which lost 1 base and 7 bases, there was a span of 10 bases. This CDR3 is CASSLGTPGTQYF. The CDR3 nucleotides read TGTGCCAGCAGTTTAGGAACCCCCGGGACCCAGTACTTC.

The CDR3 DNA sequence: TGTGCCAGCACAAAGATGACAGGGAGAGTCAATGAGCAGTTCTTC. It is translated as CASTKMTGRVNEQFF. V and J are TRBV6-5 and TRBJ2-1; 7 bases are a match to TRBD1. Germline assignment: CDR1 MNHEY and CDR2 SVGAGI. This CDR3 region has 15 residues. Trimming took 7 bases from V and 6 from J; bases not matched to a gene: 12.

This chain joins TRBV10-3 and TRBJ2-7; D might be TRBD1 (6 bases). The CDR3 sequence is 14 residues long. The germline V gene has CDR1 ENHRY and CDR2 SYGVKD. Trimming removed 6 bases from V and 1 base from J, with 13 bases in between. This chain's CDR3 is CAISPLTGSYEQYF. CDR3 DNA: TGTGCCATCAGCCCCCTGACAGGTTCCTACGAGCAGTACTTC.

The chain carries TRBV11-2 and TRBJ2-1; D might be TRBD2 (7 bases). Germline V CDR1 and CDR2: SGHAT, FQNNGV. The CDR3 is 17 residues long. With 5 bases removed from V and 7 bases from J, the gap between germline ends came to 24 bases. CDR3 in amino acids: CASSPRGGGPRGNEQFF. CDR3 DNA sequence: TGTGCCAGCAGCCCAAGAGGGGGAGGGCCCCGGGGAAATGAGCAGTTCTTC.

V usage is TRBV7-9 and J usage is TRBJ2-1; 9 nucleotides agree with TRBD2. The CDR3 extends over 13 amino acids. V trimming: 8 bases; J trimming: 4 bases; junction bases outside the gene matches: 3. CDR1 is SEHNR, CDR2 FQNEAQ, per germline (reference sequence). The CDR3 DNA follows: TGTGCCAGCTGCCTAGCGGGGTACAATGAGCAGTTCTTC. Residues: CASCLAGYNEQFF.

The chain couples TRBV9 to TRBJ1-6, with 9 bases fitting TRBD1. The CDR3 runs to 15 residues. J lost 6 bases, V lost 4 bases, and 5 bases had no gene match. From germline, CDR1 is SGDLS and CDR2 YYNGEE. The CDR3 reads CASSPQQGANSPLHF. In DNA, the CDR3 is TGTGCCAGCAGCCCCCAACAGGGGGCTAATTCACCCCTCCACTTT.

This rearrangement joins TRBV3-1 (or the pseudogene TRBV3-2) to TRBJ1-5; a possible D gene is TRBD1 (6 bases). The V gene lost 4 bases and the J gene lost 5 bases, with 9 bases spanning the gap. Germline loops: CDR1 LGHDT, CDR2 YNNKEL (reference sequence). This CDR3 spans 13 amino acids. This CDR3 is CASSPGGYQPQHF. The CDR3 coding sequence is TGTGCCAGCAGCCCCGGGGGCTATCAGCCCCAGCATTTT.

The V gene is TRBV10-3, the J gene TRBJ1-1; D is perhaps TRBD1 (5 bases). Between the trimmed V and J ends, which lost 3 bases and 11 bases, there was a span of 19 bases. CDR1 and CDR2 (germline): ENHRY, SYGVKD. The CDR3 runs to 14 residues. The CDR3 region is CAISDLAGEGQAFF. CDR3 in DNA: TGTGCCATCAGTGACCTGGCGGGCGAGGGGCAGGCTTTCTTT.

The J gene is TRBJ1-1, the V gene TRBV28; D is unresolved. Looked up from germline, CDR1 is MDHEN and CDR2 is SYDVKM. V lost 7 bases, J lost 0 bases, and 15 bases lay in between. The CDR3 totals 15 residues. The chain's CDR3 is CASTRIGIMNTEAFF. The CDR3, as DNA: TGTGCCAGCACTCGTATTGGGATCATGAACACTGAAGCTTTCTTT.

This rearrangement joins TRBV7-8 to TRBJ1-1; D gene unclear. Trimming stripped 1 base from V and 1 base from J, with 10 bases between. The CDR3 is 15 amino acids. From germline, CDR1 is SGHVS and CDR2 FQNEAQ. CDR3 sequence: CASSLDETGNTEAFF. CDR3 DNA: TGTGCCAGCAGCTTAGATGAGACTGGGAACACTGAAGCTTTCTTT.

CDR3 in DNA: TGTGCCAGCAGTACCTATGGGGCGGATAACTATGGCTACACCTTC. This translates into CASSTYGADNYGYTF. The chain uses TRBV27 and TRBJ1-2; tentatively, D is TRBD1 (5 bases). The CDR3 runs to 15 residues. V lost 5 bases, J lost 1 base, and 14 bases lay in between. In germline, CDR1 is MNHEY, CDR2 SMNVEV (reference sequence).

The chain is built from TRBV12-5 and TRBJ1-5; D remains ambiguous. CDR1 is LGHNT and CDR2 is FRNRAP in the germline V gene. This CDR3 comprises 13 residues. V dropped 6 bases and J dropped 5 bases, with 11 bases sitting between them. The CDR3 protein is CASGRSADQPQHF. The CDR3, as DNA: TGTGCTAGTGGCAGGTCGGCGGATCAGCCCCAGCATTTT.

The V call is TRBV19, the J call TRBJ1-5; weak D call: TRBD1 (6 bases). Deletions cut 6 bases from V and 0 bases from J, with 9 bases between. Germline loops: CDR1 LNHDA, CDR2 SQIVND (reference sequence). This CDR3 region has 14 residues. CDR3 DNA sequence: TGTGCCAGTAGAGTACAGGGTAGCAATCAGCCCCAGCATTTT. It translates to CASRVQGSNQPQHF.

The chain is built from TRBV3-1 (or the pseudogene TRBV3-2) and TRBJ2-3; 9 bases agree with TRBD2. Germline V gene sequence: CDR1 LGHDT, CDR2 YNNKEL (reference sequence). J lost 1 base, V lost 7 bases, and 6 bases had no gene match. CDR3 size: 15 residues. CDR3 DNA: TGTGCCAGCACGCTGGCGGGAGGGCGCACAGATACGCAGTATTTT. Its translation: CASTLAGGRTDTQYF.

This sequence joins TRBV10-3 and TRBJ2-7, with 7 bases aligning to TRBD1. J lost 9 bases, V lost 6 bases, and 14 bases had no gene match. The CDR3 sequence is 14 residues long. Germline V gives CDR1 ENHRY, CDR2 SYGVKD. The CDR3 spells CAIRMGQTSPGQYF. CDR3 sequence (DNA): TGTGCCATCAGGATGGGACAGACATCCCCGGGGCAGTACTTC.

The chain employs TRBV14 and TRBJ1-4; 9 bases are shared with TRBD1. This CDR3 has 15 amino acids. Unmatched junction bases numbered 9, after V lost 5 bases and J lost 8 bases. The germline V gene has CDR1 SGHDN and CDR2 FVKESK. The CDR3, as DNA: TGTGCCAGCAGCTCTGCCGGGACAGGGCGGGAAAAACTGTTTTTT. Translated: CASSSAGTGREKLFF.

The chain is built from TRBV27 and TRBJ1-5, with 9 bases matching TRBD1. The CDR3 has 14 residues. V dropped 5 bases and J dropped 6; count of bases not matched to a gene: 5. From germline, CDR1 is MNHEY and CDR2 SMNVEV (reference sequence). CDR3: CASSPQGASQPQHF. The DNA for the CDR3 is TGTGCCAGCAGTCCACAGGGGGCATCTCAGCCCCAGCATTTT.

The chain is built from TRBV19 and TRBJ1-5, with D tentatively TRBD1 (5 bases). The CDR3 is 15 amino acids. V lost 3 bases and J 1 base, leaving 10 bases between the germline ends. Germline values: CDR1 LNHDA, CDR2 SQIVND (reference sequence). CDR3 sequence (DNA): TGTGCCAGTAGTATTTCAGGGCGCAGCAATCAGCCCCAGCATTTT. This translates into CASSISGRSNQPQHF.